Listed below are T cell receptor beta chains from one sample, sequenced in a study of T-cell memory formation after mild COVID-19. Using its own MiXCR run on the 5' RACE reads, TCRdb lists one record per CDR3 protein. Altogether around 510,000 distinct CDR3 sequences are present, roughly 20% being singletons, with the ten largest covering roughly 8.1%. Sequenced: PBMCs or a T cell subset sorted from them (not recorded which). The receptors come from an adult woman who had mild COVID-19 (a few samples of this study predate the infection). Cell type and time point are not known. Both conserved end residues are part of each CDR3. D genes are given only for firm matches. Clone size is given for some rows only: seen once, a few or many times, or a class if the clone is expanded.

CDR3aa | CDR3nt | j_gene | v_gene | len | d_gene | abundance
CASSSGGGTHNEQFF | TGTGCCAGCAGCTCAGGCGGTGGAACCCACAATGAGCAGTTCTTC | TRBJ2-1 | TRBV9 | 15 | NA | NA
CASSPGLAGVVREQYF | TGTGCCAGCAGCCCGGGACTAGCGGGAGTGGTTCGCGAGCAGTACTTC | TRBJ2-7 | TRBV11-2 | 16 | TRBD2 | few
CASSLSGSSTDTQYF | TGTGCCAGCAGCCTCAGCGGCTCTAGCACAGATACGCAGTATTTT | TRBJ2-3 | TRBV2 | 15 | NA | NA
CASSVITGSPGGYTF | TGTGCCAGCAGCGTCATTACAGGGTCGCCAGGTGGCTACACCTTC | TRBJ1-2 | TRBV6-2/TRBV6-3 | 15 | NA | NA
CAIRMGQETQYF | TGTGCCATCAGGATGGGCCAAGAGACCCAGTACTTC | TRBJ2-5 | TRBV12-3/TRBV12-4 | 12 | NA | many
CASSLVVGSPQTQYF | TGTGCCAGCAGCTTAGTCGTGGGTAGCCCTCAGACCCAGTACTTC | TRBJ2-5 | TRBV7-2 | 15 | NA | few
CASSVGGDRVHEQYF | TGTGCCAGCAGCGTGGGGGGGGACAGGGTCCACGAGCAGTACTTC | TRBJ2-7 | TRBV9 | 15 | TRBD1 | NA
CASSQAKLAGGQSHITDTQYF | TGCGCCAGCAGCCAAGCAAAACTAGCGGGGGGCCAATCCCACATCACAGATACGCAGTATTTT | TRBJ2-3 | TRBV4-1 | 21 | TRBD2 | many
CATSRGGAPEAFF | TGTGCCACCAGCAGAGGAGGGGCCCCTGAAGCTTTCTTT | TRBJ1-1 | TRBV15 | 13 | NA | NA
CSAGGLAGVVAADTQYF | TGCAGTGCTGGGGGACTAGCGGGAGTCGTTGCGGCAGATACGCAGTATTTT | TRBJ2-3 | TRBV20-1 | 17 | TRBD2 | few
CASNTGTGKNEQFF | TGTGCCAGCAACACCGGGACAGGGAAAAATGAGCAGTTCTTC | TRBJ2-1 | TRBV3-1 | 14 | TRBD1 | NA
CSAQPSAGELFF | TGCAGCGCACAGCCGTCGGCCGGGGAGCTGTTTTTT | TRBJ2-2 | TRBV29-1 | 12 | NA | NA
CASRLAFGGGTDTQYF | TGTGCCAGCAGGCTAGCGTTTGGGGGGGGCACAGATACGCAGTATTTT | TRBJ2-3 | TRBV6-2/TRBV6-3 | 16 | TRBD2 | NA
CASSPGRINEKLFF | TGTGCCAGCAGTCCTGGACGGATTAATGAAAAACTGTTTTTT | TRBJ1-4 | TRBV6-5 | 14 | NA | many
CASSFGQGGEKLFF | TGCGCCAGCAGCTTCGGACAGGGGGGTGAAAAACTGTTTTTT | TRBJ1-4 | TRBV5-1 | 14 | TRBD1 | many